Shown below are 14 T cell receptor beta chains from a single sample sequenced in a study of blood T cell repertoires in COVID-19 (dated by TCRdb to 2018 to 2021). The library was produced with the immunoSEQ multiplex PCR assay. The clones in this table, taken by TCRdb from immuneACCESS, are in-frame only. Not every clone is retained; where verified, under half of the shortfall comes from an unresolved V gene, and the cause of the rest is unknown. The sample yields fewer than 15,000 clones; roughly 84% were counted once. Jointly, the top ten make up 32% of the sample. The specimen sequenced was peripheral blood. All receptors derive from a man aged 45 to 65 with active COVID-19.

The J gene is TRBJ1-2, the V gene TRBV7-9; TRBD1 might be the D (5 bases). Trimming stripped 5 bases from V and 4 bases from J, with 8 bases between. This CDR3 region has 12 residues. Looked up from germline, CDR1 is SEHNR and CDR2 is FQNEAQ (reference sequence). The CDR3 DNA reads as TGTGCCAGCAGCCCTGACAGCTATGGCTACACCTTC. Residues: CASSPDSYGYTF.

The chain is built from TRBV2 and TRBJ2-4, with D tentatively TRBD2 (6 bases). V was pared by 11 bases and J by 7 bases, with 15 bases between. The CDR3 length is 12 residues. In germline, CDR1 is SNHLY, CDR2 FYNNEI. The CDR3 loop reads CAGLKEGNIQYF. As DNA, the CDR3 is TGTGCCGGCTTGAAGGAGGGGAACATTCAGTACTTC.

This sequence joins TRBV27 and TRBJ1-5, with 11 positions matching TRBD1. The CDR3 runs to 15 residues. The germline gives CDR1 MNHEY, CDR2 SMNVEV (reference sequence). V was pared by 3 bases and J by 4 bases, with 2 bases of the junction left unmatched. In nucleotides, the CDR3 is TGTGCCAGCAGTTTCGGGACAGGGGGGAATCAGCCCCAGCATTTT. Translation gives CASSFGTGGNQPQHF.

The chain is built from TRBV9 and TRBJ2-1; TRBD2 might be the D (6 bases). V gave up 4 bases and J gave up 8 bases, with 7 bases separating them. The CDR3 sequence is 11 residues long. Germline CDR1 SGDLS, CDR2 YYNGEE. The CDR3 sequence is CASSTGDEQFF. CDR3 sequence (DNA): TGTGCCAGCAGCACGGGAGATGAGCAGTTCTTC.

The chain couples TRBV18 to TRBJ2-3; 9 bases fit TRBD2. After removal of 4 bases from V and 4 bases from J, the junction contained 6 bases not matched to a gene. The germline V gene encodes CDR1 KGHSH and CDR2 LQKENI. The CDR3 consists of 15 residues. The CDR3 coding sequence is TGTGCCAGCTCACTTATAGCGGGAGAGGCAGATACGCAGTATTTT. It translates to CASSLIAGEADTQYF.

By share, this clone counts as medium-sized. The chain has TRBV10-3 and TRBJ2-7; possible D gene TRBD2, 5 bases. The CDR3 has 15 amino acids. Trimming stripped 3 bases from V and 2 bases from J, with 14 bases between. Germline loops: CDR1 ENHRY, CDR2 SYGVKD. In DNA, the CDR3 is TGTGCCATCAGTGACCCTTTGGGAGTCACCTACGAGCAGTACTTC. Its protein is CAISDPLGVTYEQYF.

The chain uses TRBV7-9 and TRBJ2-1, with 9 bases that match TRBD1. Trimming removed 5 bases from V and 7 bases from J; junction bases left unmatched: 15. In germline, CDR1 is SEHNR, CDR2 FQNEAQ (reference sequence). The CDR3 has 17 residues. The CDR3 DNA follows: TGTGCCAGCAGCCCTAAAACCGGGACAGGGAGGCGTAATGAGCAGTTCTTC. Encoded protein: CASSPKTGTGRRNEQFF.

This CDR3 reads CASSQGPKSTDTQYF. CDR3 DNA sequence: TGCGCCAGCAGCCAAGGTCCCAAAAGCACAGATACGCAGTATTTT. This chain links TRBV4-1 with TRBJ2-3; D not resolved. Looked up from germline, CDR1 is MGHRA and CDR2 is YSYEKL. The CDR3 extends over 15 amino acids. V was pared by 1 base and J by 0 bases, with 8 bases between.

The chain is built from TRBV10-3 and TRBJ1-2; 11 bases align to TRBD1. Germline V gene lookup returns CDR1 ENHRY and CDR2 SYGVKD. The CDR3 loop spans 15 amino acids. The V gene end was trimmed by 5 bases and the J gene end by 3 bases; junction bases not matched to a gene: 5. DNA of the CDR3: TGTGCCATCAGTCCGGGACAGGGGGGAGACTATGGCTACACCTTC. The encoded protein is CAISPGQGGDYGYTF.

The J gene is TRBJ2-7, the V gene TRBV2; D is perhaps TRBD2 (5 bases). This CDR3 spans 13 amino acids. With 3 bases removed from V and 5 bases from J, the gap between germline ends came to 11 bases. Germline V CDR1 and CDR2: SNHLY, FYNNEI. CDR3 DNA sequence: TGTGCCAGCAGTGAGAGCGGCGGCAACGAGCAGTACTTC. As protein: CASSESGGNEQYF.

The CDR3 region is CASRRATNEKLFF. CDR3 nucleotides: TGTGCCAGCAGGCGGGCAACTAATGAAAAACTGTTTTTT. The chain carries TRBV25-1 and TRBJ1-4, with D unresolved. Per the germline V gene, CDR1 is MGHDK and CDR2 is SYGVNS. This CDR3 comprises 13 residues. Trimming pared 6 bases from V and 0 bases from J, leaving 5 bases between.

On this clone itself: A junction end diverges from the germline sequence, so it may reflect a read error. The CDR3 DNA is TGTGCCAGCAGCTTAGAGGGGGTTGGGGACGAGGAGTACTTC. Translation gives CASSLEGVGDEEYF. This rearrangement joins TRBV7-2 to TRBJ2-7; D is perhaps TRBD1 (6 bases). From germline, CDR1 is SGHTA and CDR2 FQGNSA. CDR3 length: 14 amino acids.

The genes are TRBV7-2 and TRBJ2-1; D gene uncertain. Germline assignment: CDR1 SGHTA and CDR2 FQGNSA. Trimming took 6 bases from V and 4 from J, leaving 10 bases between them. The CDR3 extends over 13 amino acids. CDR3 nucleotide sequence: TGTGCCAGCAGTAGATACGATTACAATGAGCAGTTCTTC. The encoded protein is CASSRYDYNEQFF.

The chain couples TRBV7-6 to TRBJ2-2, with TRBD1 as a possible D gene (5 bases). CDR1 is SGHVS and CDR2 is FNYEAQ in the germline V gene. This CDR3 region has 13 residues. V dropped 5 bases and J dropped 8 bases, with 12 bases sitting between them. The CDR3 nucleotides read TGTGCCAGCAGCATACAGGTTATTGGGGAGCTGTTTTTT. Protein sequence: CASSIQVIGELFF.